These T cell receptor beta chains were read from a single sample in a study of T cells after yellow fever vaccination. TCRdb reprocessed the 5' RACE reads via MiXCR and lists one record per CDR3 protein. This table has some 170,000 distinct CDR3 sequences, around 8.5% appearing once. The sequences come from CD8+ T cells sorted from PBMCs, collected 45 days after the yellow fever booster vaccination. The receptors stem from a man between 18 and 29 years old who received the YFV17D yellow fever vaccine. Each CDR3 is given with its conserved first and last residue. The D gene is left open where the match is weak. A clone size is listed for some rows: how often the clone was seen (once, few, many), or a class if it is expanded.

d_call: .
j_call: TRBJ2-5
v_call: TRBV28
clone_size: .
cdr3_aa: CASSTISEETQYF
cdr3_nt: TGTGCCAGCAGTACTATAAGCGAGGAGACCCAGTACTTC

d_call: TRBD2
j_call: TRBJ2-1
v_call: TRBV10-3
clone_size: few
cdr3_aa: CAISESNSGAPYNEQFF
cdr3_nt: TGTGCCATCAGTGAGTCGAACAGCGGGGCTCCCTACAATGAGCAGTTCTTC

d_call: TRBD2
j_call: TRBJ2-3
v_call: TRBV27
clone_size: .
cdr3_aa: CASSVAGGRTDTQYF
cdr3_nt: TGTGCCAGCAGTGTAGCGGGGGGGAGGACAGATACGCAGTATTTT

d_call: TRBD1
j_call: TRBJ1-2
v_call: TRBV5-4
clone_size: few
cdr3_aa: CASSIGQGGGGYTF
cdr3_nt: TGTGCCAGCAGCATAGGACAGGGAGGAGGAGGCTACACCTTC

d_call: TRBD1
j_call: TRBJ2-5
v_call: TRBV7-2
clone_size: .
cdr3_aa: CASSSLYFAGTGERETQYF
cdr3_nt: TGTGCCAGCAGCTCGCTGTACTTCGCCGGGACAGGGGAGAGAGAGACCCAGTACTTC

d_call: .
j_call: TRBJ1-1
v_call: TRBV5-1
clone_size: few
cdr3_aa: CASSRRKSEAFF
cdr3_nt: TGCGCCAGCAGTCGGAGGAAGTCTGAAGCTTTCTTT

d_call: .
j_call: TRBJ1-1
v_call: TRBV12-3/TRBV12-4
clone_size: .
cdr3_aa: CASSPTDNTEAFF
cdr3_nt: TGTGCCAGCAGTCCGACAGACAACACTGAAGCTTTCTTT

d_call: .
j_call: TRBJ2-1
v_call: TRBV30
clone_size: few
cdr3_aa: CAWSPWGQRTIYNEQFF
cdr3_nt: TGTGCCTGGAGTCCATGGGGCCAGCGGACAATCTACAATGAGCAGTTCTTC

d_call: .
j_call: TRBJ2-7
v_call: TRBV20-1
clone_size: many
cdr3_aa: CSARDPKIDYEQYF
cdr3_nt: TGCAGTGCTAGAGACCCGAAAATTGACTACGAGCAGTACTTC

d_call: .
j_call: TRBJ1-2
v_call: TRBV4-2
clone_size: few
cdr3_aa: CASSQARSYGYTF
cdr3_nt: TGTGCCAGCAGCCAAGCACGATCCTATGGCTACACCTTC

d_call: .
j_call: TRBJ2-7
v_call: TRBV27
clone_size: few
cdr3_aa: CASSFFRDSYEQYF
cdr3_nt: TGTGCCAGCAGTTTTTTCAGGGACTCCTACGAGCAGTACTTC

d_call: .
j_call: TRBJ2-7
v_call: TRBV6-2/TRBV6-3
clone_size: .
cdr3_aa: CASRTGSYEQYF
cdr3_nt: TGTGCCAGCAGAACAGGGTCCTACGAGCAGTACTTC

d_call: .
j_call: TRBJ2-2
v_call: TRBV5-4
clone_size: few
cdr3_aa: CASSLEAGELFF
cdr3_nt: TGTGCCAGCAGCTTGGAGGCCGGGGAGCTGTTTTTT

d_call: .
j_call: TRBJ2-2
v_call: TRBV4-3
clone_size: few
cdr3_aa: CASSPGPAIRFDTGELFF
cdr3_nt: TGCGCCAGCAGCCCGGGACCCGCGATTAGATTCGACACCGGGGAGCTGTTTTTT

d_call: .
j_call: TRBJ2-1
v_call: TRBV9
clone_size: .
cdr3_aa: CASSPEGTSDEQFF
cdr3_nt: TGTGCCAGCAGCCCAGAAGGGACGAGCGATGAGCAGTTCTTC

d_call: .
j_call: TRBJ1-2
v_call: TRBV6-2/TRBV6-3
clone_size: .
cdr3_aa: CASSYLTGNYGYTF
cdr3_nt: TGTGCCAGCAGTTATCTTACGGGGAACTATGGCTACACCTTC

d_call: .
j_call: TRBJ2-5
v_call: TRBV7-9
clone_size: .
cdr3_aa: CASSLEVGGTQYF
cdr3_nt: TGTGCCAGCAGCTTAGAGGTGGGGGGGACCCAGTACTTC

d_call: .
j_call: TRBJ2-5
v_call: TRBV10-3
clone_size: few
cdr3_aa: CAISGELETQYF
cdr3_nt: TGTGCCATCAGTGGAGAGCTAGAGACCCAGTACTTC

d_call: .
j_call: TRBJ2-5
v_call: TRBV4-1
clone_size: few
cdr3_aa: CASSPKIQETQYF
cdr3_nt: TGCGCCAGCAGTCCGAAAATTCAAGAGACCCAGTACTTC

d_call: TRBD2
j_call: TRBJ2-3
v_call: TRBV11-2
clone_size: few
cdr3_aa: CASSLDRLAVPTDTQYF
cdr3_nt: TGTGCCAGCAGCTTAGACCGGCTAGCGGTGCCCACAGATACGCAGTATTTT

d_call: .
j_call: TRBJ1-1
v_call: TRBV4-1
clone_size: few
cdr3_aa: CASSQQQVTEAFF
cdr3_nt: TGCGCCAGCAGCCAACAACAGGTCACTGAAGCTTTCTTT

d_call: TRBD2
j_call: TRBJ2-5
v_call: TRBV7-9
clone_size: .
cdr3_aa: CASSPGTSGGPQETQYF
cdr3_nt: TGTGCCAGCAGCCCCGGGACTAGCGGGGGTCCCCAAGAGACCCAGTACTTC

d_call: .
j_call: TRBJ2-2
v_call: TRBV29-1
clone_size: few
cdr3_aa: CSVEAGVDTGELFF
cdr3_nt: TGCAGCGTTGAAGCTGGGGTCGACACCGGGGAGCTGTTTTTT

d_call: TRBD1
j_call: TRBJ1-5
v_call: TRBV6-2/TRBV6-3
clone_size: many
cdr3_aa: CASTRQRGREGQPQHF
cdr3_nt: TGTGCCAGCACCCGACAAAGGGGGCGCGAGGGTCAGCCCCAGCATTTT